Presented here are 19 T cell receptor beta chains from one specimen sequenced in a study of siplizumab effects on memory and regulatory T cells. TCRdb's copy holds only in-frame clones and misses some; the assay was immunoSEQ multiplex PCR. The sample has 100,000 or so clones, just over 90% seen once. Sequencing input: non-Treg CD4+ T cells sorted from blood. These receptors were collected from a human donor in good health.

The rearrangement joins TRBV7-9 to TRBJ2-4; 10 positions agree with TRBD1. V dropped 5 bases and J dropped 11; count of bases not matched to a gene: 6. Per the germline V gene, CDR1 is SEHNR and CDR2 is FQNEAQ (reference sequence). The CDR3 spans 13 residues. The CDR3 nucleotides read TGTGCCAGCAGCCGGGGACAGGGGAGGGTTCAGTACTTC. It codes for CASSRGQGRVQYF.

The chain is built from TRBV5-1 and TRBJ2-5, with D perhaps TRBD2 (5 bases). The CDR3 totals 14 residues. Germline CDR1 SGHRS, CDR2 YFSETQ. V was clipped by 0 bases and J by 5 bases, with 11 bases between them. CDR3 loop: CASSLDNPGETQYF. The CDR3 nucleotides read TGCGCCAGCAGCTTGGACAACCCGGGGGAGACCCAGTACTTC.

In regard to this clone: The sample has other DNA sequences that encode this CDR3 too. The chain links TRBV18 to TRBJ1-5, with D unresolved. This CDR3 is 13 amino acids long. V shed 2 bases and J shed 5 bases, with 7 bases lying between them. Germline CDR1 is KGHSH and CDR2 is LQKENI. The CDR3 DNA is TGTGCCAGCTCACCAGGTTTGGATCAGCCCCAGCATTTT. Protein product: CASSPGLDQPQHF.

Here the CDR3 reads CASSRGTGNTGELFF. CDR3 in DNA: TGTGCCAGTAGCCGCGGGACAGGGAACACCGGGGAGCTGTTTTTT. The rearrangement links TRBV19 to TRBJ2-2; TRBD1 aligns across 8 bases. Germline-derived CDR1 and CDR2 are LNHDA and SQIVND (reference sequence). With 6 bases clipped from V and 1 base from J, the junction kept 4 bases outside the gene matches. CDR3 length equals 15 residues.

DNA for the CDR3: TGTGCCAGCAGCCTCGGACTAGAGTACAACCAAGAGACCCAGTACTTC. It codes for CASSLGLEYNQETQYF. V usage is TRBV7-3 and J usage is TRBJ2-5, with 7 bases identical to TRBD2. The V and J ends lost 5 bases and 0 bases, in that order; junction bases with no gene match: 9. The CDR3 length is 16 residues. Germline loops: CDR1 SGHTA, CDR2 FQGTGA.

This chain links TRBV7-2 with TRBJ2-3; the match to TRBD2 covers 10 bases. The germline V gene has CDR1 SGHTA and CDR2 FQGNSA. Losses at the gene ends were 6 bases for V and 6 bases for J; bases not matched to a gene: 6. This CDR3 contains 14 residues. The CDR3 is CASRWASGGDTQYF. The CDR3, as DNA: TGTGCCAGCAGGTGGGCTAGCGGGGGCGATACGCAGTATTTT.

This clone was detected once. The chain is built from TRBV6-5 and TRBJ2-5, with a possible D match to TRBD2 (6 bases). Germline V gives CDR1 MNHEY, CDR2 SVGAGI. This CDR3 has 13 amino acids. Trimming took 3 bases from V and 7 from J, leaving 12 bases between them. This chain's CDR3 is CASSYPGAGTQYF. The DNA for the CDR3 is TGTGCCAGCAGTTATCCAGGAGCGGGGACCCAGTACTTC.

The V gene is TRBV9, the J gene TRBJ1-3, with D unresolved. CDR3 length: 15 amino acids. V was clipped by 2 bases and J by 0 bases, with 9 bases between them. The germline V gene encodes CDR1 SGDLS and CDR2 YYNGEE. The CDR3: CASSVTANSGNTIYF. In nucleotides, the CDR3 is TGTGCCAGCAGCGTTACAGCCAACTCTGGAAACACCATATATTTT.

This clone was found once. V usage is TRBV15 and J usage is TRBJ2-1; TRBD2 matches 9 bases. Germline V gene data show CDR1 as LNHNV and CDR2 as YYDKDF (reference sequence). The CDR3 loop spans 18 amino acids. V shed 0 bases and J 4 bases; nucleotides not matched to a gene: 10. The CDR3 here is CATSRDGKGLATYNEQFF. The CDR3, as DNA: TGTGCCACCAGCAGAGATGGGAAAGGACTAGCGACTTACAATGAGCAGTTCTTC.

V usage is TRBV7-3 and J usage is TRBJ2-3; 13 positions agree with TRBD2. The CDR3 is made up of 16 amino acids. V lost 5 bases to trimming and J lost 1 base; unmatched junction nucleotides: 3. Germline V lookup: CDR1 SGHTA, CDR2 FQGTGA. The CDR3 loop reads CASSLGTSGGTDTQYF. CDR3 DNA: TGTGCCAGCAGCCTCGGGACTAGCGGGGGCACAGATACGCAGTATTTT.

The V call is TRBV7-6, the J call TRBJ2-3, with 9 bases fitting TRBD2. J gave up 2 bases and V 1 base, and 7 bases lay outside the gene matches. Germline V lookup: CDR1 SGHVS, CDR2 FNYEAQ. CDR3 size: 17 residues. For the CDR3, the DNA is TGTGCCAGCAGCTTAGGGGTGGCGGGGGGGACCACAGATACGCAGTATTTT. This codes for CASSLGVAGGTTDTQYF.

V usage is TRBV2 and J usage is TRBJ2-6; D uncertain. This CDR3 is 15 amino acids long. The germline CDR1 and CDR2 sequences are SNHLY and FYNNEI. The V gene lost 1 base and the J gene lost 0 bases, with 4 bases spanning the gap. The CDR3, as DNA: TGTGCCAGCAGTGAAGGCATCTCTGGGGCCAACGTCCTGACTTTC. It yields the protein CASSEGISGANVLTF.

V is TRBV28 and J is TRBJ2-7; D possibly uses TRBD1 or TRBD2 (6 bases each). Germline loops: CDR1 MDHEN, CDR2 SYDVKM. The CDR3 is 17 amino acids. V was shortened by 3 bases and J by 2 bases, with 20 bases between the two germline ends. The CDR3 protein is CASSLVPGAPGAYEQYF. CDR3 sequence (DNA): TGTGCCAGCAGTTTGGTCCCGGGGGCCCCGGGGGCCTACGAGCAGTACTTC.

This clone came up once. The V call is TRBV5-1, the J call TRBJ2-5, with unresolved D. The CDR3 consists of 13 residues. The germline CDR1 and CDR2 sequences are SGHRS and YFSETQ. The V end lost 6 bases, the J end lost 2 bases, and 11 bases lay between the germline ends. The CDR3 is CASMGVGQETQYF. DNA of the CDR3: TGCGCCAGCATGGGTGTGGGGCAAGAGACCCAGTACTTC.

The V gene is TRBV2, the J gene TRBJ1-1, with 8 nucleotides matching TRBD1. V was pared by 4 bases and J by 4 bases, with 5 bases of the junction left unmatched. The CDR3 consists of 14 residues. The germline CDR1 and CDR2 sequences are SNHLY and FYNNEI. CDR3 region: CASSVDRGVTEAFF. As DNA, the CDR3 is TGTGCCAGCAGTGTTGACAGGGGAGTCACTGAAGCTTTCTTT.

The V call is TRBV5-1, the J call TRBJ2-4, with D perhaps matching TRBD1 (6 bases). The CDR3 length is 14 residues. V lost 4 bases to trimming and J lost 1 base, with 9 bases between them. CDR1 and CDR2 from the germline V gene are SGHRS and YFSETQ. CDR3 residues: CASSLQGAKNIQYF. CDR3 nucleotide sequence: TGCGCCAGCAGCCTTCAGGGGGCCAAAAACATTCAGTACTTC.

The CDR3 sequence: CASSGGGSTDTQYF. CDR3 nucleotide sequence: TGTGCCAGCTCTGGTGGGGGCAGCACAGATACGCAGTATTTT. The chain joins TRBV9 to TRBJ2-3; D may be TRBD1 (6 bases). V dropped 7 bases and J dropped 0 bases, with 12 bases sitting between them. This CDR3 region has 14 residues. Per germline, CDR1 SGDLS and CDR2 YYNGEE.

The CDR3 nucleotides read TGTGCCAGCTCACCAAGAGGGGGCAATGAGCAGTTCTTC. Translation: CASSPRGGNEQFF. The chain uses TRBV18 and TRBJ2-1; maybe TRBD1 (6 bases). This CDR3 has 13 amino acids. Germline V gene data show CDR1 as KGHSH and CDR2 as LQKENI. Trimming took 2 bases from V and 6 from J, leaving 8 bases between them.

This clone was detected once. The V call is TRBV10-1, the J call TRBJ1-3; no reliable D call. Germline V CDR1 and CDR2: WNHNN, SYGVQD (reference sequence). This CDR3 is built from 13 residues. Trimming took 1 base from V and 4 from J, leaving 5 bases between them. The CDR3 DNA is TGCGCCAGCAGTGAGTACAGAGGAAACACCATATATTTT. This codes for CASSEYRGNTIYF.